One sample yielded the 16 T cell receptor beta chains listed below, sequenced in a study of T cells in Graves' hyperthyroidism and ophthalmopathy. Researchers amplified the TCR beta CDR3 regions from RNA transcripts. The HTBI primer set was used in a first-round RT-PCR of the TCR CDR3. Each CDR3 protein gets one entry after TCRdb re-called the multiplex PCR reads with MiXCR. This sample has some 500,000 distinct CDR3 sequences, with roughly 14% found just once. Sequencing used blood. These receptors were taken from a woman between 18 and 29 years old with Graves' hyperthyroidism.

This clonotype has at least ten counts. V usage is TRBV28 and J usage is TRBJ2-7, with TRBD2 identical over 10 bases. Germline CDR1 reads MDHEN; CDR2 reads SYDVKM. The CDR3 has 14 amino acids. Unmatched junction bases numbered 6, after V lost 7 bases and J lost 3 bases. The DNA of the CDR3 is TGTGCCAGCAAACCGGGACTAGCGAACTACGAGCAGTACTTC. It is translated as CASKPGLANYEQYF.

The CDR3 DNA follows: TGTGCCAGCAGCGCCGGGACAGGGATTGGCTACACCTTC. Its protein product is CASSAGTGIGYTF. V and J are TRBV6-1 and TRBJ1-2; 9 nucleotides agree with TRBD1. In germline, CDR1 is MNHNS, CDR2 SASEGT. V lost 6 bases and J lost 7; bases outside the gene matches: 6. The CDR3 covers 13 residues.

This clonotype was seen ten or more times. The CDR3, as DNA: TGTGCCACCAGTGATTTTGGCGGGAAGTACCAAGAGACCCAGTACTTC. This sequence encodes CATSDFGGKYQETQYF. The chain joins TRBV24-1 to TRBJ2-5; possibly TRBD2 for D (6 bases). Looked up from germline, CDR1 is KGHDR and CDR2 is SFDVKD. This CDR3 has 16 amino acids. Trimming cost V 1 base and J 0 bases, with 11 bases left between them.

The CDR3 region has the DNA TGTGCGTGGTGGTCCGGACAGGGAACGGGTGGCTACACCTTC. Its protein is CAWWSGQGTGGYTF. The J gene is TRBJ1-2, the V gene TRBV28; 8 bases line up with TRBD1. This CDR3 spans 14 amino acids. CDR1 MDHEN and CDR2 SYDVKM come from the germline V gene.

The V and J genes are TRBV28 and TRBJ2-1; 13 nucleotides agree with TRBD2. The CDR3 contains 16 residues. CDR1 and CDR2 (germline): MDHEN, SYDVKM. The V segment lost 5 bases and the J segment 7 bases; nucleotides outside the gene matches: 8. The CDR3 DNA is TGTGCCAGCAGTATACTAGCGGGAGGGCCGGGAAATGAGCAGTTCTTC. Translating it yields CASSILAGGPGNEQFF.

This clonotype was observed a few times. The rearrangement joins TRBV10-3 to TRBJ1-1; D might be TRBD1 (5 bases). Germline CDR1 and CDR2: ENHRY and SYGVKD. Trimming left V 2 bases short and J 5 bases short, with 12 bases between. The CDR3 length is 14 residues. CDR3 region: CAISELQGETEAFF. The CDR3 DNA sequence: TGTGCCATCAGTGAGCTGCAGGGCGAGACTGAAGCTTTCTTT.

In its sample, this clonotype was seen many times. CDR3 in DNA: TGTGCCACCGGGGGGCAGGGGGCTATTCAGCCCCAGCATTTT. Translation gives CATGGQGAIQPQHF. V is TRBV24-1 and J is TRBJ1-5; 8 positions agree with TRBD1. This CDR3 has 14 residues. With V trimmed by 9 bases and J by 6 bases, 9 bases remained unmatched. Germline V lookup: CDR1 KGHDR, CDR2 SFDVKD.

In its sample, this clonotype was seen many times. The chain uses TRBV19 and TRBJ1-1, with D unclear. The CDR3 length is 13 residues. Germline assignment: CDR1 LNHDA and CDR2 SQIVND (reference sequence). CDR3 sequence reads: CAISLGYGTEAFF. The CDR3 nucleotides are TGTGCAATTAGCTTGGGTTACGGCACTGAAGCTTTCTTT.

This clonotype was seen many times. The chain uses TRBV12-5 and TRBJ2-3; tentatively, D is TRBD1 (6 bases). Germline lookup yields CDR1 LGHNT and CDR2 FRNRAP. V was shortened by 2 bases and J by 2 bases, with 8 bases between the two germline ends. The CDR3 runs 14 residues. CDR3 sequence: CASGLNRVTDTQYF. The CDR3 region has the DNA TGTGCTAGTGGTTTGAACAGGGTCACAGATACGCAGTATTTT.

CDR3 DNA sequence: TGTGCCAGTAGTATACCGAGGGTCAATGGCGTAGCTTTCTTT. It codes for CASSIPRVNGVAFF. The rearrangement uses TRBV19 and TRBJ1-1; D is unclear. Trimming cost V 2 bases and J 10 bases, with 17 bases left between them. From germline, CDR1 is LNHDA and CDR2 SQIVND (reference sequence). This CDR3 has 14 residues.

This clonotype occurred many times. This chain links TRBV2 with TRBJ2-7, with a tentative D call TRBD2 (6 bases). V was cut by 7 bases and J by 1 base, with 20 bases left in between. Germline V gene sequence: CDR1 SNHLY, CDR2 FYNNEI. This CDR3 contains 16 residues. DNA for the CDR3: TGTGCCAGCACCAAATCGGGGGTTATCCCTTCCTACGAGCAGTACTTC. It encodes CASTKSGVIPSYEQYF.

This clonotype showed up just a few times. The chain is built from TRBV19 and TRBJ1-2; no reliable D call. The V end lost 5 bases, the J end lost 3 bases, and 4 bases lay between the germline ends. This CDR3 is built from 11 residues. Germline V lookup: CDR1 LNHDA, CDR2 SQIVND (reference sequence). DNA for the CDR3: TGTGCCAGTAGTCGCTACTATGGCTACACCTTC. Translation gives CASSRYYGYTF.

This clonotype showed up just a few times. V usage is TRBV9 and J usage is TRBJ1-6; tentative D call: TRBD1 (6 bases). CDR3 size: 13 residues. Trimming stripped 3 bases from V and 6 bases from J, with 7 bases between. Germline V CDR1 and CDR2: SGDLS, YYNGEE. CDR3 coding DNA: TGTGCCAGCAGCGGGGACACTAATTCACCCCTCCACTTT. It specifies CASSGDTNSPLHF.

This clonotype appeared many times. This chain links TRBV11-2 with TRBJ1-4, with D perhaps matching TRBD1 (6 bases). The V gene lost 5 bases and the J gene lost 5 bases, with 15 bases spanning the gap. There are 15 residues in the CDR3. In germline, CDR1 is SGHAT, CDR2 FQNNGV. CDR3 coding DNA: TGTGCCAGCAGCCCAGACGGGACAAGGAATGAAAAACTGTTTTTT. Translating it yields CASSPDGTRNEKLFF.

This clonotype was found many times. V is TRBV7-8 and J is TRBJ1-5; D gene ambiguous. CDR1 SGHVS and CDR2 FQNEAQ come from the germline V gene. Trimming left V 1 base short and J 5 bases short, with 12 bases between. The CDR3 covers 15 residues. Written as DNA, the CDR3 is TGTGCCAGCAGCTTAGTGGTACGCCCAGATCAGCCCCAGCATTTT. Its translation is CASSLVVRPDQPQHF. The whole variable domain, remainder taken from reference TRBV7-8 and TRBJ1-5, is GAGVSQSPRYKVAKRGQDVALRCDPISGHVSLFWYQQALGQGPEFLTYFQNEAQLDKSGLPSDRFFAERPEGSVSTLKIQRTQQEDSAVYLCASSLVVRPDQPQHFGDGTRLSIL.

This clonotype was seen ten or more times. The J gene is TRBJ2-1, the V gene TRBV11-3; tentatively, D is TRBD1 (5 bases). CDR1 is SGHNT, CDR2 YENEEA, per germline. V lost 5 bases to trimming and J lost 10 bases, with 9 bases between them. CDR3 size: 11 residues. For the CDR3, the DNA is TGTGCCAGCAGCCAAGGGGTGGAGCAGTTCTTC. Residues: CASSQGVEQFF.